The 14 T cell receptor beta chains in this list originate from one sample, sequenced in a study of blood T cell repertoires in COVID-19. The repertoire was sequenced with immunoSEQ multiplex PCR; TCRdb's copy has only in-frame clones and lacks some. The sample has around 100,000 clones; around 73% are singletons. Sequenced sample: peripheral blood. These receptors all stem from a man aged 55 to 70 with active or convalescent COVID-19.

J is TRBJ1-1 and V is TRBV9; 11 bases are a match to TRBD1. Per germline, CDR1 SGDLS and CDR2 YYNGEE. The CDR3 loop spans 15 amino acids. V shed 7 bases and J 3 bases; nucleotides not matched to a gene: 8. DNA of the CDR3: TGTGCCAGCGGGAGGGGACAGGGGGTTTACACTGAAGCTTTCTTT. It specifies CASGRGQGVYTEAFF.

V and J are TRBV7-8 and TRBJ1-1; the D is unclear. CDR3 length equals 17 residues. Trimming pared 0 bases from V and 1 base from J, leaving 15 bases between. Germline loops: CDR1 SGHVS, CDR2 FQNEAQ. In DNA form, the CDR3 reads TGTGCCAGCAGCTTAGCGGAAGGCGGCAGTCGGAACACTGAAGCTTTCTTT. This translates into CASSLAEGGSRNTEAFF.

This clone qualifies as medium-sized. The chain combines TRBV7-2 with TRBJ2-2; 7 nucleotides align to TRBD1. The CDR3 is 15 residues long. From germline, CDR1 is SGHTA and CDR2 FQGNSA. The trim removed 4 bases at V and 4 bases at J, leaving 6 bases unmatched. CDR3 in DNA: TGTGCCAGCAGCTCCACAGGGGCCTTCACCGGGGAGCTGTTTTTT. Encoded protein: CASSSTGAFTGELFF.

With regard to this clone: Different DNA sequences within this sample yield the same CDR3. The rearrangement uses TRBV12-3 or TRBV12-4 and TRBJ1-2; D call uncertain. The CDR3 runs to 13 residues. Trimming left V 1 base short and J 2 bases short, with 5 bases between. The CDR3 loop is CASSLGQNYGYTF. The CDR3 DNA reads TGTGCCAGCAGTTTAGGTCAGAACTATGGCTACACCTTC.

This sequence joins TRBV6-5 and TRBJ2-3; a weak D match, TRBD1 (6 bases). The CDR3 is 14 amino acids. Between the trimmed V and J ends, which lost 6 bases and 5 bases, there was a span of 15 bases. CDR1 and CDR2 from the germline V gene are MNHEY and SVGAGI. Here the CDR3 DNA reads TGTGCCAGCAGGGGGGCAGGGGATCAAGATACGCAGTATTTT. As protein: CASRGAGDQDTQYF.

The chain joins TRBV11-3 to TRBJ1-1; D unresolved. The CDR3 is 14 residues long. Trimming left V 5 bases short and J 0 bases short, with 10 bases between. CDR1 and CDR2 from the germline V gene are SGHNT and YENEEA. This CDR3 reads CASSPGRMNTEAFF. CDR3 sequence (DNA): TGTGCCAGCAGCCCGGGTCGGATGAACACTGAAGCTTTCTTT.

The chain carries TRBV6-2 or TRBV6-3 and TRBJ2-5; 8 bases map to TRBD1. Trimming cost V 6 bases and J 1 base; bases outside gene matches: 16. CDR3 length: 18 amino acids. Germline lookup yields CDR1 MNHEY and CDR2 SVGEGT. The CDR3 DNA follows: TGTGCCAGCAGCCACCGGCAGGGGGCCATTTTAGGCCAAGAGACCCAGTACTTC. Translating gives CASSHRQGAILGQETQYF.

This CDR3 reads CASSLWARGTSGASSYNEQFF. The CDR3 nucleotides are TGTGCCAGCAGTTTATGGGCCAGGGGGACTAGCGGGGCAAGCTCCTACAATGAGCAGTTCTTC. The rearrangement links TRBV27 to TRBJ2-1; 13 bases agree with TRBD2. The junction had 12 bases not matched to a gene; V was cut back by 1 base and J by 0 bases. The CDR3 spans 21 residues. In germline, CDR1 is MNHEY, CDR2 SMNVEV (reference sequence).

J is TRBJ2-5 and V is TRBV11-2; 11 bases agree with TRBD2. The CDR3 length is 16 residues. Trimming at V came to 5 bases and at J to 1 base, leaving 6 bases not matched to a gene. The germline V gene has CDR1 SGHAT and CDR2 FQNNGV. The CDR3 spells CASSTRLAGSQETQYF. The CDR3 bases are TGTGCCAGCAGCACTAGACTAGCGGGATCCCAAGAGACCCAGTACTTC.

The chain carries TRBV5-1 and TRBJ2-1; possible D gene TRBD2, 5 bases. The CDR3 has 14 residues. Per germline, CDR1 SGHRS and CDR2 YFSETQ. V dropped 5 bases and J dropped 0 bases, with 9 bases sitting between them. The CDR3 DNA sequence: TGCGCCAGCAGTTCGGACTTCTCCTACAATGAGCAGTTCTTC. Translating gives CASSSDFSYNEQFF.

V and J are TRBV28 and TRBJ1-2; D is ambiguous. Germline CDR1 and CDR2: MDHEN and SYDVKM. V was pared by 5 bases and J by 3 bases, with 13 bases between. This CDR3 contains 14 residues. The CDR3 loop reads CASSPPRAHYGYTF. CDR3 sequence (DNA): TGTGCCAGCAGTCCCCCGAGGGCTCACTATGGCTACACCTTC.

The chain combines TRBV23-1 with TRBJ1-5, with D perhaps TRBD1 (5 bases). TRBV23-1 has ORF status, its function being uncertain. Trimming stripped 0 bases from V and 1 base from J, with 13 bases between. This CDR3 is 17 amino acids long. The CDR3 coding sequence is TGCGCCAGCAGTCAATCGGAACAGGTGTACAGCAATCAGCCCCAGCATTTT. It is translated as CASSQSEQVYSNQPQHF.

V and J are TRBV13 and TRBJ1-5; D gene unclear. The CDR3 extends over 15 amino acids. Trimming removed 0 bases from V and 1 base from J, with 7 bases in between. Per germline, CDR1 PRHDT and CDR2 FYEKMQ (reference sequence). CDR3 nucleotide sequence: TGTGCCAGCAGCTTAGGCGGTGAGAGCAATCAGCCCCAGCATTTT. Translation: CASSLGGESNQPQHF.

The chain uses TRBV30 and TRBJ1-1, with TRBD1 as a possible D gene (5 bases). V gave up 2 bases and J gave up 3 bases, with 7 bases separating them. The CDR3 spans 12 residues. Per the germline V gene, CDR1 is GTSNPN and CDR2 is SVGIG (reference sequence). CDR3 coding DNA: TGTGCCTGGAGTTGGGGGGACACTGAAGCTTTCTTT. It yields the protein CAWSWGDTEAFF.